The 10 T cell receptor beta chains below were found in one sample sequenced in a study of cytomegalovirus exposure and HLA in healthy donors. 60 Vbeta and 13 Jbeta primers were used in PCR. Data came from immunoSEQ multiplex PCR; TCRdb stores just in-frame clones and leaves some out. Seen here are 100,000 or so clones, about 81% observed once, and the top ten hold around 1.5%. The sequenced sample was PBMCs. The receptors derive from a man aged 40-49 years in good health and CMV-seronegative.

The CDR3 is CASSVGVYGYTF. DNA for the CDR3: TGTGCCAGCAGCGTGGGAGTCTATGGCTACACCTTC. The chain links TRBV9 to TRBJ1-2; no clear D. CDR3 length: 12 residues. Germline CDR1 reads SGDLS; CDR2 reads YYNGEE. Trimming removed 2 bases from V and 4 bases from J, with 6 bases in between.

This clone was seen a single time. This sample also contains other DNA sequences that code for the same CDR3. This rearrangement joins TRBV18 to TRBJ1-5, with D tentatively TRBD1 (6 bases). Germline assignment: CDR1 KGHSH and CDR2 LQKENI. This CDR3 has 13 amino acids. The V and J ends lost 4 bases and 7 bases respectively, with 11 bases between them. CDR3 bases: TGTGCCAGCTCACTCAACAGGGACCAGCCCCAGCATTTT. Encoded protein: CASSLNRDQPQHF.

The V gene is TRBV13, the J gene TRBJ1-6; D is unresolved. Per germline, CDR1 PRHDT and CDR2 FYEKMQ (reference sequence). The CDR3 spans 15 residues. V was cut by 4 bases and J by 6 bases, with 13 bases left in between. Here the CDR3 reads CASSSYDTVNSPLHF. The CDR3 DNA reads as TGTGCCAGCAGCTCCTACGACACAGTTAATTCACCCCTCCACTTT.

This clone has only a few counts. Here the CDR3 reads CASSSQGAGANVLTF. CDR3 DNA sequence: TGTGCCAGCAGCTCCCAGGGGGCTGGGGCCAACGTCCTGACTTTC. J is TRBJ2-6 and V is TRBV7-9; 7 positions agree with TRBD1. The CDR3 runs 15 residues. V trimming: 4 bases; J trimming: 2 bases; junction bases outside the gene matches: 2. Germline CDR1 reads SEHNR; CDR2 reads FQNEAQ (reference sequence). The full variable domain, rest sourced from reference TRBV7-9 and TRBJ2-6, is DTGVSQNPRHKITKRGQNVTFRCDPISEHNRLYWYRQTLGQGPEFLTYFQNEAQLEKSRLLSDRFSAERPKGSFSTLEIQRTEQGDSAMYLCASSSQGAGANVLTFGAGSRLTVL.

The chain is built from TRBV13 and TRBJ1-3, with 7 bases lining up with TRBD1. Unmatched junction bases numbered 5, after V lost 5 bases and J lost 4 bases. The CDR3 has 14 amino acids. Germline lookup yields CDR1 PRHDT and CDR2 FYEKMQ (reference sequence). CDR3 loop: CASSTGTVGNTIYF. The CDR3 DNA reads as TGTGCCAGCAGCACCGGGACAGTCGGAAACACCATATATTTT.

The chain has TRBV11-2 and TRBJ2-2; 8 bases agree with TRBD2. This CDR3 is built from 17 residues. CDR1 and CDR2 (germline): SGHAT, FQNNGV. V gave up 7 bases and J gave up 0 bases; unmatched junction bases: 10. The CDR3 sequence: CASTQRASGSNTGELFF. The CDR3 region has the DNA TGTGCCAGCACCCAAAGGGCTAGCGGGTCGAACACCGGGGAGCTGTTTTTT.

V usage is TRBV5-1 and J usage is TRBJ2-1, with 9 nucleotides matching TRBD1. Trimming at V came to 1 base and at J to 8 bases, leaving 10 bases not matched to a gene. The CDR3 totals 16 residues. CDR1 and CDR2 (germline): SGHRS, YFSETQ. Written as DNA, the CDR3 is TGCGCCAGCAGCTTGCGTTTGGACAGGGGTGGGGATGAGCAGTTCTTC. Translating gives CASSLRLDRGGDEQFF.

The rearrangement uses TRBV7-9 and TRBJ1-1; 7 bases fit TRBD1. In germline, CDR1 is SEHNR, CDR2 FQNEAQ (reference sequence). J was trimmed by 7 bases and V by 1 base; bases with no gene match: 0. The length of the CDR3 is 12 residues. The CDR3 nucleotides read TGTGCCAGCAGCTTAGGGGACAGTGAAGCTTTCTTT. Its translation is CASSLGDSEAFF.

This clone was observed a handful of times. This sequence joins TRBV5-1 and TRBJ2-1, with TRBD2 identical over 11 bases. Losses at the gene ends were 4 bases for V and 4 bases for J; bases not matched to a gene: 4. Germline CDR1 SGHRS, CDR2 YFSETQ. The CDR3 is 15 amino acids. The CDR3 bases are TGCGCCAGCAGCCTACGACTAGCGGGGTACAATGAGCAGTTCTTC. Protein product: CASSLRLAGYNEQFF.

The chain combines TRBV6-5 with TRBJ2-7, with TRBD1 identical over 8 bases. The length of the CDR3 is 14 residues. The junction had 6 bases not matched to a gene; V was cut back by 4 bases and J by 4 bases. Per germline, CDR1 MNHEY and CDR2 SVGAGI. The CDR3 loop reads CASSSGQGRYEQYF. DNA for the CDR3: TGTGCCAGCAGTTCCGGACAGGGACGGTACGAGCAGTACTTC.